The clone carrying this T cell receptor beta chain was found a few times. Its antigen is as yet unknown. The source of the sample is a study of human T cells and chemical hapten exposure. As for the study in general: Donors were sensitized with 2% DPC on the upper inner arm. Small pooled library volume differences chiefly drove per-sample TCR yield variation.

The library put unique molecular identifiers onto individual cDNA molecules. A single record per CDR3 protein comes from TCRdb applying MiXCR to the RACE reads. This table has under 130,000 distinct CDR3 sequences, under 40% appearing once. Time point of the sample: patch test 3, about 24 weeks after DPC sensitization. The treatment was: therapeutic diphenylcyclopropenone sensitization with weekly scalp DPC. The CDR3 is made up of 14 amino acids. Germline V lookup: CDR1 MGHDK, CDR2 SYGVNS. Trimming stripped 2 bases from V and 9 bases from J, with 17 bases between. Findings and limits, study-wide: All donors were alopecia patients, so their immunity may differ from that of healthy people.

The sample in question was whole blood, obtained in connection with sensitization to the hapten diphenylcyclopropenone (DPC). V gene TRBV25-1 combines with J gene TRBJ2-7, with TRBD2 as a possible D gene (5 bases). The sequence came from a man aged 40-50 years with alopecia areata. Some clones in this sample may be carry-over from other donors' samples. CDR3 bases: TGTGCCAGCAGTGAAAAACGGGAATTGTGTCGGCAGTACGTC. Protein: CASSEKRELCRQYV.